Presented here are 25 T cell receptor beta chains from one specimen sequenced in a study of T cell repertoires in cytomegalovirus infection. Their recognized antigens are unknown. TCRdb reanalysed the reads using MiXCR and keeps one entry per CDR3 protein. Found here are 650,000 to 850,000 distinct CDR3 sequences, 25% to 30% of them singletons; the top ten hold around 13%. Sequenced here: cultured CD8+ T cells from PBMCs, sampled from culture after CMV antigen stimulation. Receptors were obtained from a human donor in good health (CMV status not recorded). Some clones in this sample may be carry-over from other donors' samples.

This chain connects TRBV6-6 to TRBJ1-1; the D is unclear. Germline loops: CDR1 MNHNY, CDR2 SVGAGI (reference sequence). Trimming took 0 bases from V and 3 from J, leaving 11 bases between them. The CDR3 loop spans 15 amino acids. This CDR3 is CASSYSNYGDTEAFF. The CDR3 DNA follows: TGTGCCAGCAGTTACTCCAATTATGGAGACACTGAAGCTTTCTTT.

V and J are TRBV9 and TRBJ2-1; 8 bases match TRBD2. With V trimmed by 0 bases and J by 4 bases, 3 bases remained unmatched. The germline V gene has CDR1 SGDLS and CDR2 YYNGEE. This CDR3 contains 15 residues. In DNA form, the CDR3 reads TGTGCCAGCAGCGTAGAACTAGCGGAGTACAATGAGCAGTTCTTC. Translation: CASSVELAEYNEQFF.

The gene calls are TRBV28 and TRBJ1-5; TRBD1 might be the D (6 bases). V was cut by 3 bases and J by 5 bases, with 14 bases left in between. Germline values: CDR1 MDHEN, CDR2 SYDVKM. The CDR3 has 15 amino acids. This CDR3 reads CASSFARRGHQPQHF. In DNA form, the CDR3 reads TGTGCCAGCAGTTTCGCGCGCAGGGGTCATCAGCCCCAGCATTTT.

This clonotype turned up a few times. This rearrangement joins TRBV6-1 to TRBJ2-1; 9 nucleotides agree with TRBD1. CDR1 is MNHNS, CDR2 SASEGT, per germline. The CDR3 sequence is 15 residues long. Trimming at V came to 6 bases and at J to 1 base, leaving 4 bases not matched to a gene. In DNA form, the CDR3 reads TGTGCCAGCAGAGCTGGGACAGGGTCCTACAATGAGCAGTTCTTC. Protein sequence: CASRAGTGSYNEQFF.

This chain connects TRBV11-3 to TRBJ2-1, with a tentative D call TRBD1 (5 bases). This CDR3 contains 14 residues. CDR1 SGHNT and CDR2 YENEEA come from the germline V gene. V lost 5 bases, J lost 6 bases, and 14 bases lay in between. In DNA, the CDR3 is TGTGCCAGCAGCGAGACCACAGGTAGCAATGAGCAGTTCTTC. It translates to CASSETTGSNEQFF.

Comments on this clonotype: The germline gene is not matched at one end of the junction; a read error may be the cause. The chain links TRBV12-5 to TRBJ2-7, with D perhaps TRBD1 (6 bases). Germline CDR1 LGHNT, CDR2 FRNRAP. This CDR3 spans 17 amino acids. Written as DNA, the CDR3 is TGTGTTAGTGGTTTGGGCTCGGACAGCCCTACGGGGTACGAGCTGTACTTC. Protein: CVSGLGSDSPTGYELYF.

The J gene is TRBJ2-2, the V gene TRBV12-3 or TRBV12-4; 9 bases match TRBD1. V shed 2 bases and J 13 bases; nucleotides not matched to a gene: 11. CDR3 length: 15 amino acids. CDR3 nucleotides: TGTGCCAGCAGTTTACCGGGCACCGGACAGGGGTGGCTGTTTTTT. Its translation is CASSLPGTGQGWLFF.

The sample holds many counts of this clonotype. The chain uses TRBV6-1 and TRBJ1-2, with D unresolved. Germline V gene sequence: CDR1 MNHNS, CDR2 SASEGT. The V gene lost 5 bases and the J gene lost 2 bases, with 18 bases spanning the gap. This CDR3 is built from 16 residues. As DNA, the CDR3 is TGTGCCAGCAGTACCTCCCCACGGGAGGCCAACTATGGCTACACCTTC. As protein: CASSTSPREANYGYTF.

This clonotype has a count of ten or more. The CDR3 nucleotides are TGCAGTGCTAGGGGGACTAGCGGGGACAATGAGCAGTTCTTC. Translated, it gives CSARGTSGDNEQFF. V is TRBV20-1 and J is TRBJ2-1; 13 positions agree with TRBD2. Germline CDR1 is DFQATT and CDR2 is SNEGSKA (reference sequence). The CDR3 length is 14 residues. V lost 3 bases, J lost 5 bases, and 1 base stayed unmatched.

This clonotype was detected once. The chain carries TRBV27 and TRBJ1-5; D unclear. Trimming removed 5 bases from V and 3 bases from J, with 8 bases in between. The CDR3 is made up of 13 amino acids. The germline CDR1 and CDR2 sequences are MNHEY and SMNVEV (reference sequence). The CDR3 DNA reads TGTGCCAGCAGTACGGACGCCAATCAGCCCCAGCATTTT. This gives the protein CASSTDANQPQHF.

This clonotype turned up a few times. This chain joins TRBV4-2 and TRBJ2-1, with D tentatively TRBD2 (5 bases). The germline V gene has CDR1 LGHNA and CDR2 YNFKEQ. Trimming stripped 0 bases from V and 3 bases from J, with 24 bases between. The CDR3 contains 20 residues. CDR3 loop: CASSQDSTSGGTGVYNEQFF. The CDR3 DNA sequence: TGTGCCAGCAGCCAAGATTCTACTTCCGGAGGCACCGGGGTCTACAATGAGCAGTTCTTC.

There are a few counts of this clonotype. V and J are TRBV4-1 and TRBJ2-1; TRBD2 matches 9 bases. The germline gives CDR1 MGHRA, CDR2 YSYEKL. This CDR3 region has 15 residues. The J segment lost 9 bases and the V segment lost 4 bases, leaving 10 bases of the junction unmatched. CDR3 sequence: CASSLSAGGAGEQFF. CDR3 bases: TGCGCCAGCAGCCTCTCGGCGGGGGGGGCCGGTGAGCAGTTCTTC.

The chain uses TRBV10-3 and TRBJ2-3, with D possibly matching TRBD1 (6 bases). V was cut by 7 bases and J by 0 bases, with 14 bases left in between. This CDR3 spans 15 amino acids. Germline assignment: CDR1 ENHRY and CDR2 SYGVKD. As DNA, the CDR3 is TGTGCCATCAAAGTCTGGACAGCAAGCACAGATACGCAGTATTTT. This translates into CAIKVWTASTDTQYF.

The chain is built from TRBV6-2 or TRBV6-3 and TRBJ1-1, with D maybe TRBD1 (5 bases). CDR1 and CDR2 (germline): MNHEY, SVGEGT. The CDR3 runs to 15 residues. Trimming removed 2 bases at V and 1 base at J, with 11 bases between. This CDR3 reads CASSYDRNGNTEAFF. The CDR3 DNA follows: TGTGCCAGCAGTTACGACAGAAATGGGAACACTGAAGCTTTCTTT.

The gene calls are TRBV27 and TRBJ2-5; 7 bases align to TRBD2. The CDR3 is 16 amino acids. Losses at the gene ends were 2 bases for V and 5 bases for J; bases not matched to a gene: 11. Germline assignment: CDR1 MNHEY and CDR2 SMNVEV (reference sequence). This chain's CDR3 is CASSLLGTTPGETQYF. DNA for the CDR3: TGTGCCAGCAGTTTACTCGGGACTACCCCCGGGGAGACCCAGTACTTC.

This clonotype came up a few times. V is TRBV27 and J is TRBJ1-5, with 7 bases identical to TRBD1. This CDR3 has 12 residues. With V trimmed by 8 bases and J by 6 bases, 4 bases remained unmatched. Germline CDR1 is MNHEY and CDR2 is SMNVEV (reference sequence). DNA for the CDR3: TGTGCCAGCCAGGGGGGCGGTCAGCCCCAGCATTTT. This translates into CASQGGGQPQHF.

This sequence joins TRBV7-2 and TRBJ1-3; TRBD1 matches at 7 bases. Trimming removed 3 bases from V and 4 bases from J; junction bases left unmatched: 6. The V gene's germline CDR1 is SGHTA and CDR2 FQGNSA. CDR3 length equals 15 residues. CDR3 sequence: CASSFSGQQGNTIYF. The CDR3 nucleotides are TGTGCCAGCAGCTTTTCGGGACAGCAAGGAAACACCATATATTTT.

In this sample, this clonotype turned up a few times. The CDR3 DNA follows: TGTGCCAGCAGCCCCTTGATAAACACTGAAGCTTTCTTT. This gives the protein CASSPLINTEAFF. The chain combines TRBV7-6 with TRBJ1-1; D unclear. Trimming stripped 5 bases from V and 2 bases from J, with 9 bases between. Germline values: CDR1 SGHVS, CDR2 FNYEAQ. CDR3 size: 13 residues. The variable domain in full, completed from reference TRBV7-6 and TRBJ1-1, reads GAGVSQSPRYKVTKRGQDVALRCDPISGHVSLYWYRQALGQGPEFLTYFNYEAQQDKSGLPNDRFSAERPEGSISTLTIQRTEQRDSAMYRCASSPLINTEAFFGQGTRLTVV.

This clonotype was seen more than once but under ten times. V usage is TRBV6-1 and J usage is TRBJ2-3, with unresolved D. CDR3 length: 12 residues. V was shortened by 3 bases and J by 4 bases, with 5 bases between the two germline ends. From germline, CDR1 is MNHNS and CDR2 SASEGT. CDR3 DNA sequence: TGTGCCAGCAGTGAGCTTGCAGATACGCAGTATTTT. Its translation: CASSELADTQYF.

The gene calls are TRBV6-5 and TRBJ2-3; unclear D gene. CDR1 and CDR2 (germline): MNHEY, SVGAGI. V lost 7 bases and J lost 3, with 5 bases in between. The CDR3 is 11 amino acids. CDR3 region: CASKGTDTQYF. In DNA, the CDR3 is TGTGCCAGCAAGGGTACAGATACGCAGTATTTT.

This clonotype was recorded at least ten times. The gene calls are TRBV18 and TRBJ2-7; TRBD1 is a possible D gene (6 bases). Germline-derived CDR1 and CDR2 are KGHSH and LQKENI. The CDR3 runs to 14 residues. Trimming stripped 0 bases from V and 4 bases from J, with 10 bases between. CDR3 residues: CASSPPGHSYEQYF. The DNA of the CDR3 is TGTGCCAGCTCACCACCGGGACACTCATACGAGCAGTACTTC.

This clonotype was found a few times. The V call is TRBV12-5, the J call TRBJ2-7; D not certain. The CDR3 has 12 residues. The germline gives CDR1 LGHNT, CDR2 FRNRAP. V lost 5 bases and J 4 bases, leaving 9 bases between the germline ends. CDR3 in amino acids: CASGPRVYEQYF. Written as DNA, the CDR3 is TGTGCTAGTGGTCCAAGGGTATACGAGCAGTACTTC. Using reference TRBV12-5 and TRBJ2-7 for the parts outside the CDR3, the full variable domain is DARVTQTPRHKVTEMGQEVTMRCQPILGHNTVFWYRQTMMQGLELLAYFRNRAPLDDSGMPKDRFSAEMPDATLATLKIQPSEPRDSAVYFCASGPRVYEQYFGPGTRLTVT.

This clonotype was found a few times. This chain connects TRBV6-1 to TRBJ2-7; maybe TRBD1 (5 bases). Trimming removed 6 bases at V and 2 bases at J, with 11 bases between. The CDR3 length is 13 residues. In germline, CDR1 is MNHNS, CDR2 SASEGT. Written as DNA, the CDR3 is TGTGCCAGCAGGATACCAGGGACCTACGAGCAGTACGTC. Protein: CASRIPGTYEQYV.

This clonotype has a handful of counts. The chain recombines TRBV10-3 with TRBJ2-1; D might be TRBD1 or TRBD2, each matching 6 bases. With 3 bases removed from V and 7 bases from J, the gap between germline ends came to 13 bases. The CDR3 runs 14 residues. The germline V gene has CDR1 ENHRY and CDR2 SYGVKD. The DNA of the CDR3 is TGTGCCATCAGTGACGGGGGCGCCGGGAATGAGCAGTTCTTC. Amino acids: CAISDGGAGNEQFF.

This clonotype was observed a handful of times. CDR3 sequence reads: CASSLSGQPFYGYTF. CDR3 nucleotide sequence: TGTGCCAGCAGTTTATCGGGACAGCCCTTCTATGGCTACACCTTC. The chain has TRBV27 and TRBJ1-2, with 7 bases fitting TRBD1. The germline V gene encodes CDR1 MNHEY and CDR2 SMNVEV (reference sequence). With V trimmed by 0 bases and J by 4 bases, 5 bases remained unmatched. The CDR3 is made up of 15 amino acids.